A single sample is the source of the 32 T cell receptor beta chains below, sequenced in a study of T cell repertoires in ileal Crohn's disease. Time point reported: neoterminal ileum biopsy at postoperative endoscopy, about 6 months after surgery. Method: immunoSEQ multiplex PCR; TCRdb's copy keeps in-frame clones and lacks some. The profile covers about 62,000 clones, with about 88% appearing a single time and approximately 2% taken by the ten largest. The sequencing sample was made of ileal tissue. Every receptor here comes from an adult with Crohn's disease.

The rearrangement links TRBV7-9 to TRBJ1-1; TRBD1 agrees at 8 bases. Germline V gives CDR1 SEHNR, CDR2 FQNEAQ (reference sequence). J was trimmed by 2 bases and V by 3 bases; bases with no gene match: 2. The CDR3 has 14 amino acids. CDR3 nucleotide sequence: TGTGCCAGCAGCTTGCAGGGGGCCAACACTGAAGCTTTCTTT. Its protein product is CASSLQGANTEAFF.

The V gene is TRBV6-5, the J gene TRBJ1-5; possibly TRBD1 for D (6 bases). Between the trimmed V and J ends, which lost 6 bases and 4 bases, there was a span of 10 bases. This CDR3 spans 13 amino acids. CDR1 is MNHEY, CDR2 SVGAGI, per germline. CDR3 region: CASSRGINQPQHF. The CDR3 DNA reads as TGTGCCAGCAGCAGGGGAATTAATCAGCCCCAGCATTTT.

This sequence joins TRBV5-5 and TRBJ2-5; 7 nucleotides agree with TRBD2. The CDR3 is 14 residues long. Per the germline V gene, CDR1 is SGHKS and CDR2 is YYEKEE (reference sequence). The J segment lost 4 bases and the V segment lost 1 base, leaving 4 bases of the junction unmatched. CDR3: CASSLFSSGETQYF. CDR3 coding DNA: TGTGCCAGCAGCTTGTTCTCTAGCGGAGAGACCCAGTACTTC.

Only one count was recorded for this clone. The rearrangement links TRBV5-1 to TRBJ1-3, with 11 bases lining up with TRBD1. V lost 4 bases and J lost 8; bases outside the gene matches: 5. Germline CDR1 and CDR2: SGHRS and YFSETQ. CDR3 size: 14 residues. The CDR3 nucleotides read TGCGCCAGCAGCCCCGGACAGGGGGCCCACACCATATATTTT. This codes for CASSPGQGAHTIYF.

This CDR3 is CAISESGSGSRETQYF. Here the CDR3 DNA reads TGTGCCATCAGTGAGTCGGGAAGCGGGAGTCGGGAGACCCAGTACTTC. This rearrangement joins TRBV10-3 to TRBJ2-5; 8 nucleotides align to TRBD2. V shed 0 bases, J shed 5 bases, and the junction held 8 bases outside the gene matches. Looked up from germline, CDR1 is ENHRY and CDR2 is SYGVKD. The CDR3 spans 16 residues.

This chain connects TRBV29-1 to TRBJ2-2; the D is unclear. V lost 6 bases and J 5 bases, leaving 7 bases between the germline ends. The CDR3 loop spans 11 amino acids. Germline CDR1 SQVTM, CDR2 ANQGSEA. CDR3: CSVANTGELFF. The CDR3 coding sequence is TGCAGCGTGGCAAATACCGGGGAGCTGTTTTTT.

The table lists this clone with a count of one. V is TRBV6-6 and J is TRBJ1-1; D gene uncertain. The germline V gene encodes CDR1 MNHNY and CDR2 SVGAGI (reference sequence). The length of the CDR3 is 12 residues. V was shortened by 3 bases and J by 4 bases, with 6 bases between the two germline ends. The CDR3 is CASSYSLTEAFF. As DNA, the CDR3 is TGTGCCAGCAGTTATTCACTCACTGAAGCTTTCTTT.

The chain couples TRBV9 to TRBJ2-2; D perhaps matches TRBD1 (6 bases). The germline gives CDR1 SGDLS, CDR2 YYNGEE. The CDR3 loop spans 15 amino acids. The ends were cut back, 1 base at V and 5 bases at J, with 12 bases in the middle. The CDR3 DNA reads TGTGCCAGCAGCGTAACGACAGGAGGAACCGGGGAGCTGTTTTTT. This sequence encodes CASSVTTGGTGELFF.

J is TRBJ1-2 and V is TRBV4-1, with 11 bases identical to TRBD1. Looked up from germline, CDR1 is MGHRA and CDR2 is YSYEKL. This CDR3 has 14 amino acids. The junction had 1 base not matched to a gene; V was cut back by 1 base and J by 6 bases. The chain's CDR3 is CASSQVGQGDGYTF. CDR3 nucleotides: TGCGCCAGCAGCCAAGTGGGACAGGGGGATGGCTACACCTTC.

As DNA, the CDR3 is TGTGCCAGCAGCTTAACAGGGACGAACACCGGGGAGCTGTTTTTT. As protein: CASSLTGTNTGELFF. V gene TRBV7-8 combines with J gene TRBJ2-2; possible D gene TRBD1, 6 bases. V gave up 2 bases and J gave up 0 bases, with 7 bases separating them. Per germline, CDR1 SGHVS and CDR2 FQNEAQ. This CDR3 has 15 amino acids.

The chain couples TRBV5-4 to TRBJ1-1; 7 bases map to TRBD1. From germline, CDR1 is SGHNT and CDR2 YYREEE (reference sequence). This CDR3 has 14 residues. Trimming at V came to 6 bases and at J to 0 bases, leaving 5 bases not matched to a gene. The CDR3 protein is CASNIRGMNTEAFF. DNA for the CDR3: TGTGCCAGCAACATCAGGGGGATGAACACTGAAGCTTTCTTT.

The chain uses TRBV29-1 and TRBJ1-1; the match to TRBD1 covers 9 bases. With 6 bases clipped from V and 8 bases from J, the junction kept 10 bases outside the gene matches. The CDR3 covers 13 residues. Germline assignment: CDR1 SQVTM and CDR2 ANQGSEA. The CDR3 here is CSVYTQGQGEAFF. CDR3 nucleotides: TGCAGCGTATATACTCAAGGACAGGGGGAAGCTTTCTTT.

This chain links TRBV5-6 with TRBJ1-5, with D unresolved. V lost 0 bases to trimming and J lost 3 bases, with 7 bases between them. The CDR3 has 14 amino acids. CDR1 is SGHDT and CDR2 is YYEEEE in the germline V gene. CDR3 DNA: TGTGCCAGCAGCTTGGGGCTGCCCAATCAGCCCCAGCATTTT. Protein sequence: CASSLGLPNQPQHF.

CDR3 coding DNA: TGTGCCAGCAGCTTCTCCGGGAGGACTAATGAAAAACTGTTTTTT. This codes for CASSFSGRTNEKLFF. J is TRBJ1-4 and V is TRBV7-2; no clear D gene. Trimming pared 3 bases from V and 2 bases from J, leaving 10 bases between. Germline CDR1 and CDR2: SGHTA and FQGNSA. The CDR3 contains 15 residues.

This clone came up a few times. CDR3 in DNA: TGCGCCTCACGACAGGGAACTAATTCTGGAAACACCATATATTTT. Its translation is CASRQGTNSGNTIYF. The V and J genes are TRBV5-1 and TRBJ1-3, with TRBD1 identical over 7 bases. Per the germline V gene, CDR1 is SGHRS and CDR2 is YFSETQ. The CDR3 contains 15 residues. Unmatched junction bases numbered 11, after V lost 10 bases and J lost 1 base.

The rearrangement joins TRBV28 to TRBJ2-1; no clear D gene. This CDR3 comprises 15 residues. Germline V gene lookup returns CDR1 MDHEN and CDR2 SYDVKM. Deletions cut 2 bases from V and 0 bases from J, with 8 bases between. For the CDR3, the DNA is TGTGCCAGCAGTTTACAGGAAAGCTCCTACAATGAGCAGTTCTTC. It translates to CASSLQESSYNEQFF.

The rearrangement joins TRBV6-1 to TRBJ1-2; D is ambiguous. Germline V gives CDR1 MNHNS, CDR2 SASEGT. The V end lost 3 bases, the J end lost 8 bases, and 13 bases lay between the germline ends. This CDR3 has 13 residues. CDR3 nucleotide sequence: TGTGCCAGCAGTGAGAATTGGACGGGGGGCTACACCTTC. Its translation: CASSENWTGGYTF.

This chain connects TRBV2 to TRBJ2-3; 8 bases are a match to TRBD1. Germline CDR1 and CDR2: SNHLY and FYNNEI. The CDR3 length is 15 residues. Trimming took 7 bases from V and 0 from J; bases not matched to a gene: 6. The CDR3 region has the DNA TGTGCCAGCACAGGGGGCAGAGAGAGCACAGATACGCAGTATTTT. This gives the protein CASTGGRESTDTQYF.

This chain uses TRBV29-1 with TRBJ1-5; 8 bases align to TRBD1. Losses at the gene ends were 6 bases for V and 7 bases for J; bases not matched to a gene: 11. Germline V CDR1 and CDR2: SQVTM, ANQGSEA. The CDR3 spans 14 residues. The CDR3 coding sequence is TGCAGCGTACAGACAGGGGACCTATCCCAGCCCCAGCATTTT. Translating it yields CSVQTGDLSQPQHF.

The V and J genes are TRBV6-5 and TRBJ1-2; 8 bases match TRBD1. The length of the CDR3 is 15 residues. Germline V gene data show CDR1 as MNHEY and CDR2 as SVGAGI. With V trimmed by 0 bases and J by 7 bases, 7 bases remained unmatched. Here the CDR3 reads CASSYSKTGALGYTF. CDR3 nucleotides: TGTGCCAGCAGTTACTCTAAGACAGGGGCTCTTGGCTACACCTTC.

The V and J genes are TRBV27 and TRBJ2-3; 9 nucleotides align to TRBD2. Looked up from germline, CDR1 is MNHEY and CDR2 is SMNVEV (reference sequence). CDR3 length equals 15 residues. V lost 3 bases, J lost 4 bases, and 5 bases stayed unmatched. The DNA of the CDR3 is TGTGCCAGCAGTTTTGCGGCTAGCGGGGCAGATACGCAGTATTTT. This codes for CASSFAASGADTQYF.

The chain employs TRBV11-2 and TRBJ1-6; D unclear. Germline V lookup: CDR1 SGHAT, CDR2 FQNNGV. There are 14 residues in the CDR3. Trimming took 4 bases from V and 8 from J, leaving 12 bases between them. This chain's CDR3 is CASSSSLTDSPLHF. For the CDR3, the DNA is TGTGCCAGCAGCTCGAGTCTCACTGATTCACCCCTCCACTTT.

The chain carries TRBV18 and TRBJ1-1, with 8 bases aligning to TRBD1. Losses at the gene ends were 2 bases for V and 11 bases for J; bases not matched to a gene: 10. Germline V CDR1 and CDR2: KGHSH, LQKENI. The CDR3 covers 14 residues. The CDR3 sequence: CASSPVIQGARAFF. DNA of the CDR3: TGTGCCAGCTCACCAGTAATCCAGGGGGCAAGGGCTTTCTTT.

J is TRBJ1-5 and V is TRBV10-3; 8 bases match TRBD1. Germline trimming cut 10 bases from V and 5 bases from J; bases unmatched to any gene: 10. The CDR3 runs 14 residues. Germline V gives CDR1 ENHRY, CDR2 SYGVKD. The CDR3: CATALTQGDQPQHF. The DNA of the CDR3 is TGTGCCACCGCTCTGACACAGGGGGATCAGCCCCAGCATTTT.

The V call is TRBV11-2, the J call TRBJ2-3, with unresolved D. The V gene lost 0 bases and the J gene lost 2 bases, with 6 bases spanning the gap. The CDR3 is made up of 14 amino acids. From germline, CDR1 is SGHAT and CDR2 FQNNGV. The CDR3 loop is CASSLDRNTDTQYF. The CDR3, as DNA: TGTGCCAGCAGCTTAGACAGGAACACAGATACGCAGTATTTT.

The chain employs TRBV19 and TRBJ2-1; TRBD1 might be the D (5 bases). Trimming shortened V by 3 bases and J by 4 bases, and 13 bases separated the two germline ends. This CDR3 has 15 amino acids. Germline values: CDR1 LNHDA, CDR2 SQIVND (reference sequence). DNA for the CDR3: TGTGCCAGTAGTATTGGGAAGGGGTCATACAATGAGCAGTTCTTC. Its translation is CASSIGKGSYNEQFF. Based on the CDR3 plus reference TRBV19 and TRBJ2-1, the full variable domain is DGGITQSPKYLFRKEGQNVTLSCEQNLNHDAMYWYRQDPGQGLRLIYYSQIVNDFQKGDIAEGYSVSREKKESFPLTVTSAQKNPTAFYLCASSIGKGSYNEQFFGPGTRLTVL.

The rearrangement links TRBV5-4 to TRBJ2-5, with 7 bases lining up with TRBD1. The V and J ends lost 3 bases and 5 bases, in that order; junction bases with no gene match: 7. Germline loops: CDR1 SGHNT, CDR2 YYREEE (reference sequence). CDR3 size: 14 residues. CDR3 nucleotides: TGTGCCAGCAGCTCCGAACAGGGGCTGGAGACCCAGTACTTC. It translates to CASSSEQGLETQYF.

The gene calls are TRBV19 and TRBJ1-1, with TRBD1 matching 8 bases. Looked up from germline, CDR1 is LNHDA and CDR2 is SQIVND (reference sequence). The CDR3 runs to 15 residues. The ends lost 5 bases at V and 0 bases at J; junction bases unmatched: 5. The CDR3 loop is CASSPTGDMNTEAFF. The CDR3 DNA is TGTGCCAGTAGTCCGACAGGGGATATGAACACTGAAGCTTTCTTT.

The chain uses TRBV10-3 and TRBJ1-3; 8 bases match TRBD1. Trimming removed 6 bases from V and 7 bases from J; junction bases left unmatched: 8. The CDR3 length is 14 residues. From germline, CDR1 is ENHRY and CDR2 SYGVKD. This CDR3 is CAIRGDRGGNTIYF. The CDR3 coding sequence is TGTGCCATCAGGGGAGACAGGGGTGGCAACACCATATATTTT.

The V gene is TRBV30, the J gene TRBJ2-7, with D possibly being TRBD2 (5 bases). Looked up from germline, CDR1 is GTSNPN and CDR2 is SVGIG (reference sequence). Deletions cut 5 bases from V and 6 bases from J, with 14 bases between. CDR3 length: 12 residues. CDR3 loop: CAWGGSRAEQYF. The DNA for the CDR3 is TGTGCCTGGGGCGGGTCCCGGGCCGAGCAGTACTTC.

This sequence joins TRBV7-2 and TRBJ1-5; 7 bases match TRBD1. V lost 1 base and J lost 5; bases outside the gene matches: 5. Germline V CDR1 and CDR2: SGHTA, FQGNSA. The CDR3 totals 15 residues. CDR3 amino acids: CASSLGDRVDQPQHF. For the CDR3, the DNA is TGTGCCAGCAGCTTAGGAGACAGGGTGGATCAGCCCCAGCATTTT.

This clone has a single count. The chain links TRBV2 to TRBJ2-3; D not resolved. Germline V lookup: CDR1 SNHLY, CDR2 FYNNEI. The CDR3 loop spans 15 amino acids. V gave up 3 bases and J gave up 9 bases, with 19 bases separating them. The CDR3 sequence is CASSEETGWVETQYF. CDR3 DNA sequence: TGTGCCAGCAGTGAGGAGACTGGGTGGGTTGAGACGCAGTATTTT.